Listed below are T cell receptor beta chains from one sample, sequenced in a study of radiation and T cells in renal cell carcinoma. Profiled with immunoSEQ multiplex PCR; TCRdb holds only in-frame clones, not every one. The sample has roughly 120,000 clones, around 80% seen once. The sequencing used blood, collected from a patient whose treatment included radiotherapy and nephrectomy. These receptors were taken from an older woman with renal cell carcinoma. The CDR3 runs from the conserved cysteine through the conserved F or W. D genes are given only for firm matches. The listing skips clone size in some rows; elsewhere it reads once, few, many or a size class.

j_gene | v_gene | d_gene | abundance | CDR3aa | CDR3nt
TRBJ2-2 | TRBV7-3 | - | - | CASSPPTSGELFF | TGTGCCAGCAGCCCGCCAACTTCGGGGGAGCTGTTTTTT
TRBJ1-2 | TRBV14 | TRBD1 | - | CASSLRQGVVGYTF | TGTGCCAGCAGCCTCCGACAGGGGGTCGTAGGCTACACCTTC
TRBJ1-5 | TRBV5-8 | - | - | CASSQGTVSNQPQHF | TGTGCCAGCAGTCAGGGGACGGTTAGCAATCAGCCCCAGCATTTT
TRBJ1-2 | TRBV7-9 | - | many | CASSLAPGLYGYTF | TGTGCCAGCAGCTTAGCTCCCGGTCTCTATGGCTACACCTTC
TRBJ1-5 | TRBV6-6 | - | - | CASSREGDQPQHF | TGTGCCAGCAGTCGCGAGGGGGATCAGCCCCAGCATTTT
TRBJ2-1 | TRBV28 | - | - | CASSLFFPGVRYNEQFF | TGTGCCAGCAGTTTATTCTTCCCGGGAGTGCGATACAATGAGCAGTTCTTC
TRBJ1-5 | TRBV5-6 | - | - | CASSLVGGNQPQHF | TGTGCCAGCAGCTTGGTAGGAGGGAATCAGCCCCAGCATTTT
TRBJ2-1 | TRBV19 | - | few | CASSITSEQFF | TGTGCCAGTAGTATAACGAGTGAGCAGTTCTTC
TRBJ1-1 | TRBV28 | - | - | CASRLSGGNTEAFF | TGTGCCAGCAGACTGAGCGGGGGGAACACTGAAGCTTTCTTT
TRBJ2-1 | TRBV28 | - | - | CASSRINEQFF | TGTGCCAGCAGCCGAATAAATGAGCAGTTCTTC
TRBJ2-5 | TRBV29-1 | - | - | CSVEVLGFQRSQETQYF | TGCAGCGTTGAAGTCCTGGGGTTTCAGCGGTCCCAAGAGACCCAGTACTTC
TRBJ1-1 | TRBV18 | - | - | CASSPGANTEAFF | TGTGCCAGCTCACCAGGCGCGAACACTGAAGCTTTCTTT
TRBJ2-7 | TRBV15 | TRBD2 | once | CATSRDLGRTSGGGYEQYF | TGTGCCACCAGCAGAGATCTGGGAAGGACTAGCGGGGGTGGTTACGAGCAGTACTTC
TRBJ2-5 | TRBV6-5 | - | - | CASSPTGRLEYF | TGTGCCAGCAGTCCAACGGGCCGCCTGGAGTACTTC
TRBJ2-7 | TRBV19 | - | - | CASSMAGSPHEQYF | TGTGCCAGTAGTATGGCGGGATCCCCCCACGAGCAGTACTTC
TRBJ2-5 | TRBV18 | - | - | CASSPALSGGETQYF | TGTGCCAGCTCACCAGCATTGTCGGGCGGGGAGACCCAGTACTTC
TRBJ2-7 | TRBV7-8 | TRBD2 | - | CASSTTSGRREQYF | TGTGCCAGCAGCACAACTAGCGGGAGGCGCGAGCAGTACTTC
TRBJ2-2 | TRBV2 | - | - | CASSEALRSPGELFF | TGTGCCAGCAGTGAAGCGCTTCGAAGTCCCGGGGAGCTGTTTTTT
TRBJ2-1 | TRBV30 | - | - | CAWRWDTHEQFF | TGTGCCTGGAGATGGGACACCCATGAGCAGTTCTTC
TRBJ2-7 | TRBV29-1 | - | - | CSVEVQGPYEQYF | TGCAGCGTTGAGGTCCAGGGTCCCTACGAGCAGTACTTC
TRBJ1-4 | TRBV15 | - | once | CATSRDPTGSNEKLFF | TGTGCCACCAGCAGAGATCCCACAGGCTCTAATGAAAAACTGTTTTTT
TRBJ2-5 | TRBV2 | TRBD2 | - | CASSEVLAGGQETQYF | TGTGCCAGCAGTGAGGTCCTAGCGGGTGGACAAGAGACCCAGTACTTC
TRBJ2-1 | TRBV19 | TRBD2 | - | CASRTRGGRVDEQFF | TGTGCCAGTAGGACGCGGGGGGGCCGTGTGGATGAGCAGTTCTTC
TRBJ1-6 | TRBV19 | TRBD1 | - | CATAQRGQNSPLHF | TGTGCCACCGCACAAAGGGGGCAGAATTCACCCCTCCACTTT
TRBJ2-3 | TRBV9 | TRBD2 | - | CASSLGLATDTQYF | TGTGCCAGCAGCTTGGGACTAGCCACAGATACGCAGTATTTT
TRBJ2-7 | TRBV28 | - | - | CASSGARSYEQYF | TGTGCCAGCAGTGGCGCCCGCTCCTACGAGCAGTACTTC
TRBJ1-1 | TRBV18 | - | - | CASSPLLPGMNTEAFF | TGTGCCAGCTCACCATTGCTCCCAGGGATGAACACTGAAGCTTTCTTT
TRBJ2-7 | TRBV10-3 | TRBD1 | - | CAISRTGATHELNYEQYF | TGTGCCATCAGTCGGACAGGGGCTACACACGAACTAAACTACGAGCAGTACTTC
TRBJ1-1 | TRBV6-5 | - | - | CASSPQGQGGTEAFF | TGTGCCAGCAGTCCCCAGGGGCAGGGTGGAACTGAAGCTTTCTTT
TRBJ2-7 | TRBV29-1 | TRBD2 | - | CSVDTSGYEQYF | TGCAGCGTTGACACTAGCGGATACGAGCAGTACTTC